The T cell receptor (beta chain) under discussion was sequenced for a study of blood T cell repertoires in COVID-19. Across the whole study: The samples span acute and convalescent COVID-19 from the United States, Italy and Spain. T cells, B-cell-depleted T cells, or PBMCs supplied cDNA or gDNA.

In the original analysis: Amplification with reference gene primers provided the estimates of nucleated cell counts. The method was immunoSEQ multiplex PCR; TCRdb's version includes in-frame clones alone and lacks a portion of them. From that table come the V and J calls and clone size; the DNA was used to work out D and trimming. The top ten hold 32% of the sample, which has approximately 110,000 clones, around 91% seen once. The clonotype originates from a woman older than 75 with acute or convalescent COVID-19. The sample consisted of peripheral blood.

The CDR3 coding sequence is TGCGCCAGCAGTGTGGGGCAGGGGGGTTCCACAGATACGCAGTATTTT. This sequence encodes CASSVGQGGSTDTQYF. This chain joins TRBV10-1 and TRBJ2-3; maybe TRBD1 (7 bases). V dropped 4 bases and J dropped 2 bases, with 16 bases sitting between them. The germline V gene has CDR1 WNHNN and CDR2 SYGVQD (reference sequence). This CDR3 region has 16 residues.